The clone carrying this T cell receptor beta chain was detected a few times. The antigen remains undetermined. The sample is drawn from a study of cytomegalovirus exposure and HLA in healthy donors. Study conclusions and caveats: There were 160 or so TCR beta chains listed as cytomegalovirus-associated.

PCR employed 60 Vbeta and 13 Jbeta primers. The method was immunoSEQ multiplex PCR; TCRdb's version includes in-frame clones alone and lacks a portion of them. The table shows around 97,000 clones, with approximately 9% occurring only once. CDR1 and CDR2 (germline): MNHEY, SVGAGI. V trimming: 6 bases; J trimming: 3 bases; junction bases outside the gene matches: 8. The CDR3 extends over 15 amino acids. The sequence came from a man aged 45-60 years in good health and CMV-seropositive. Sequenced: PBMCs. The chain employs TRBV6-5 and TRBJ1-5; 7 bases line up with TRBD1. The DNA of the CDR3 is TGTGCCAGCAGGGTGGGACAGAGCGACAATCAGCCCCAGCATTTT. Its translation is CASRVGQSDNQPQHF.